This T cell receptor beta chain stems from a study of post-analysis software for immune sequencing data. Trimming removed 6 bases from V and 6 bases from J; junction bases left unmatched: 10. Germline V gene lookup returns CDR1 DFQATT and CDR2 SNEGSKA (reference sequence). The CDR3 is 14 residues long. Points from the study as a whole: When patients were compared with controls, five TRBV segments were more frequent, TRBV5-6, TRBV5-1 and TRBV20-1 among them.

The authors incorporated unique molecular identifiers into the TCR beta cDNA libraries. TCRdb re-analysed the PCR reads in MiXCR, keeping a single row per CDR3 protein. This sample has some 370,000 distinct CDR3 sequences, with less than 40% found just once. Concerning this clonotype: Its specificity is not known.

The chain employs TRBV20-1 and TRBJ2-1, with 8 bases fitting TRBD2. This receptor was obtained from a girl under 18 with multiple sclerosis. Sequencing was done on a sample of blood. CDR3 nucleotide sequence: TGCAGTGCCAGGAGGCGGGGGGCCCCCAATGAGCAGTTCTTC. Translating gives CSARRRGAPNEQFF.